This T cell receptor beta chain came from a study of T cells after yellow fever vaccination. Germline lookup yields CDR1 ENHRY and CDR2 SYGVKD. The CDR3 contains 16 residues. Trimming shortened V by 0 bases and J by 4 bases, and 12 bases separated the two germline ends. Whole-study findings and limits: There was a possibility that FACS-sorted repertoires contained abundant clonotypes contaminating from the bulk population.

TCRdb passed the 5' RACE reads through MiXCR, listing each CDR3 protein once. The sample has approximately 260,000 distinct CDR3 sequences, around 13% seen once. This clonotype was counted a few times. Its antigen remains unknown. The gene calls are TRBV10-3 and TRBJ2-2; D unclear. The specimen comprised CD4+ T cells sorted from PBMCs, sampled 45 days after the yellow fever booster vaccination. The TCR comes from a man aged 25-45 years who received the YFV17D yellow fever vaccine. CDR3 in amino acids: CAISESAQRSTGELFF. CDR3 coding DNA: TGTGCCATCAGTGAGTCAGCACAGAGATCCACCGGGGAGCTGTTTTTT.